These 27 T cell receptor beta chains originate from one sample sequenced in a study of blood T cell repertoires in COVID-19. Sequenced by immunoSEQ multiplex PCR; TCRdb stores in-frame clones only, minus some. Here the sample spans 150,000 to 200,000 clones, 87% being singletons. The specimen sequenced was peripheral blood. Source of these receptors: a man between 18 and 29 years old with active or convalescent COVID-19.

V usage is TRBV7-2 and J usage is TRBJ2-1, with 15 positions matching TRBD2. The CDR3 runs to 17 residues. Germline values: CDR1 SGHTA, CDR2 FQGNSA. Losses at the gene ends were 6 bases for V and 10 bases for J; bases not matched to a gene: 13. CDR3 protein: CASSQGLAGGPGYEQFF. In nucleotides, the CDR3 is TGTGCCAGCAGTCAAGGACTAGCGGGAGGGCCTGGGTACGAGCAGTTCTTC.

The rearrangement uses TRBV27 and TRBJ1-2; D not certain. The CDR3 length is 14 residues. In germline, CDR1 is MNHEY, CDR2 SMNVEV (reference sequence). The V and J ends lost 5 bases and 4 bases respectively, with 14 bases between them. The CDR3 spells CASSPNPRVYGYTF. CDR3 nucleotides: TGTGCCAGCAGTCCTAACCCCCGGGTCTATGGCTACACCTTC.

The rearrangement joins TRBV27 to TRBJ2-2, with 8 bases aligning to TRBD2. This CDR3 is built from 17 residues. Per germline, CDR1 MNHEY and CDR2 SMNVEV (reference sequence). The V and J ends lost 3 bases and 6 bases, in that order; junction bases with no gene match: 12. The chain's CDR3 is CASSFYSRGGTPGELFF. DNA for the CDR3: TGTGCCAGCAGTTTCTACTCCCGGGGGGGGACCCCCGGGGAGCTGTTTTTT.

This clone was seen once. CDR3 protein: CASSIRGPGELFF. CDR3 DNA sequence: TGTGCCAGCAGCATCAGGGGGCCCGGGGAGCTGTTTTTT. The chain is built from TRBV7-9 and TRBJ2-2, with 8 bases aligning to TRBD1. Germline values: CDR1 SEHNR, CDR2 FQNEAQ (reference sequence). The CDR3 is 13 residues long. V dropped 5 bases and J dropped 6; count of bases not matched to a gene: 2. Supplemented by reference TRBV7-9 and TRBJ2-2, the full variable domain reads DTGVSQNPRHKITKRGQNVTFRCDPISEHNRLYWYRQTLGQGPEFLTYFQNEAQLEKSRLLSDRFSAERPKGSFSTLEIQRTEQGDSAMYLCASSIRGPGELFFGEGSRLTVL.

This clone was detected once. The rearrangement uses TRBV2 and TRBJ2-1; perhaps TRBD2 as D (5 bases). V lost 5 bases to trimming and J lost 6 bases, with 14 bases between them. In germline, CDR1 is SNHLY, CDR2 FYNNEI. CDR3 length: 14 residues. The CDR3 nucleotides read TGTGCCAGCAGTACCGGACTCGCGATCAATGAGCAGTTCTTC. It translates to CASSTGLAINEQFF.

This clone was picked up one time. The chain employs TRBV2 and TRBJ2-7, with 10 positions matching TRBD2. The CDR3 spans 14 residues. From germline, CDR1 is SNHLY and CDR2 FYNNEI. V lost 5 bases to trimming and J lost 3 bases; unmatched junction nucleotides: 4. The DNA for the CDR3 is TGTGCCAGCAGTCTAGCGGGAGCGCTCTACGAGCAGTACTTC. Residues: CASSLAGALYEQYF.

V and J are TRBV5-1 and TRBJ1-6; D is uncertain. This CDR3 has 15 residues. In germline, CDR1 is SGHRS, CDR2 YFSETQ. Trimming removed 0 bases from V and 2 bases from J, with 6 bases in between. This chain's CDR3 is CASSLDMTYNSPLHF. Written as DNA, the CDR3 is TGCGCCAGCAGCTTGGACATGACCTATAATTCACCCCTCCACTTT.

This chain connects TRBV28 to TRBJ1-5, with D maybe TRBD1 (5 bases). Trimming removed 7 bases at V and 4 bases at J, with 11 bases between. Germline-derived CDR1 and CDR2 are MDHEN and SYDVKM. This CDR3 is 13 amino acids long. The CDR3 DNA reads as TGTGCCAGCACTCCGGGGGGAAATCAGCCCCAGCATTTT. This gives the protein CASTPGGNQPQHF.

The genes are TRBV7-9 and TRBJ2-7; 8 bases are shared with TRBD1. Germline CDR1 is SEHNR and CDR2 is FQNEAQ (reference sequence). Germline trimming cut 5 bases from V and 4 bases from J; bases unmatched to any gene: 7. The CDR3 sequence is 14 residues long. The CDR3: CASSQSGGKYEQYF. Here the CDR3 DNA reads TGTGCCAGCAGCCAGTCAGGGGGCAAGTACGAGCAGTACTTC.

J is TRBJ2-1 and V is TRBV7-6; D perhaps matches TRBD2 (5 bases). Between the trimmed V and J ends, which lost 6 bases and 13 bases, there was a span of 16 bases. The CDR3 spans 12 residues. Germline V gene sequence: CDR1 SGHVS, CDR2 FNYEAQ. In DNA form, the CDR3 reads TGTGCCAGCAGTCTAGTACTAGGCGGCCAGTTCTTC. Amino acid sequence: CASSLVLGGQFF. Filled out from reference TRBV7-6 and TRBJ2-1, the complete variable domain reads GAGVSQSPRYKVTKRGQDVALRCDPISGHVSLYWYRQALGQGPEFLTYFNYEAQQDKSGLPNDRFSAERPEGSISTLTIQRTEQRDSAMYRCASSLVLGGQFFGPGTRLTVL.

V gene TRBV6-8 combines with J gene TRBJ2-3, with D tentatively TRBD2 (7 bases). Trimming cost V 7 bases and J 3 bases, with 17 bases left between them. The CDR3 consists of 15 residues. Germline values: CDR1 MNHGY, CDR2 SAAAGT. CDR3 DNA sequence: TGTGCCAGCATTCAGGGGAGGGTTTTGACAGATACGCAGTATTTT. Residues: CASIQGRVLTDTQYF.

The rearrangement joins TRBV5-1 to TRBJ2-2; no clear D gene. Trimming removed 5 bases from V and 5 bases from J, with 13 bases in between. The V gene's germline CDR1 is SGHRS and CDR2 YFSETQ. The CDR3 is made up of 14 amino acids. The CDR3 region is CASRWSVLTGELFF. In nucleotides, the CDR3 is TGCGCCAGCAGATGGAGTGTTCTAACCGGGGAGCTGTTTTTT.

The gene calls are TRBV11-2 and TRBJ2-2, with a possible D match to TRBD1 (5 bases). Germline V gene lookup returns CDR1 SGHAT and CDR2 FQNNGV. There are 18 residues in the CDR3. Between the trimmed V and J ends, which lost 5 bases and 5 bases, there was a span of 24 bases. The CDR3 is CASSDFYLGQGWTGELFF. CDR3 DNA sequence: TGTGCCAGCAGCGACTTTTACCTGGGCCAGGGATGGACCGGGGAGCTGTTTTTT.

V usage is TRBV6-5 and J usage is TRBJ2-1; a weak D match, TRBD1 (6 bases). The CDR3 has 12 amino acids. The germline V gene encodes CDR1 MNHEY and CDR2 SVGAGI. V lost 6 bases and J lost 10, with 13 bases in between. This CDR3 reads CASRRPGQEQFF. In DNA form, the CDR3 reads TGTGCCAGCAGAAGACCGGGACAAGAGCAGTTCTTC.

This chain links TRBV11-2 with TRBJ2-5; TRBD1 is a possible D gene (6 bases). Trimming pared 4 bases from V and 6 bases from J, leaving 12 bases between. The CDR3 totals 13 residues. Germline lookup yields CDR1 SGHAT and CDR2 FQNNGV. As DNA, the CDR3 is TGTGCCAGCAGCTCAGGGGTCCTAAAGACCCAGTACTTC. Protein sequence: CASSSGVLKTQYF.

The table lists this clone with a few counts. V is TRBV20-1 and J is TRBJ2-1; no definite D call. CDR1 and CDR2 from the germline V gene are DFQATT and SNEGSKA (reference sequence). The V gene lost 6 bases and the J gene lost 4 bases, with 4 bases spanning the gap. This CDR3 has 10 amino acids. The CDR3 sequence: CSALYNEQFF. The CDR3 region has the DNA TGCAGTGCCCTTTACAATGAGCAGTTCTTC.

The genes are TRBV2 and TRBJ1-2; TRBD1 agrees at 10 bases. This CDR3 comprises 15 residues. Germline CDR1 is SNHLY and CDR2 is FYNNEI. The V segment lost 7 bases and the J segment 4 bases; nucleotides outside the gene matches: 9. CDR3 coding DNA: TGTGCCAGCACCCTCTTCGGACAGGGGGGCTATGGCTACACCTTC. Protein product: CASTLFGQGGYGYTF.

The chain combines TRBV24-1 with TRBJ1-2; D gene unclear. V was cut by 1 base and J by 4 bases, with 9 bases left in between. This CDR3 comprises 14 residues. CDR1 is KGHDR, CDR2 SFDVKD, per germline. The CDR3 is CATSDLTDVYGYTF. Here the CDR3 DNA reads TGTGCCACCAGTGATTTAACAGACGTCTATGGCTACACCTTC.

The V and J genes are TRBV29-1 and TRBJ1-4; 7 bases align to TRBD1. This CDR3 has 13 amino acids. V was pared by 6 bases and J by 2 bases, with 3 bases of the junction left unmatched. CDR1 and CDR2 from the germline V gene are SQVTM and ANQGSEA. The CDR3 loop is CSVLGQTNEKLFF. The CDR3 DNA follows: TGCAGCGTCCTGGGACAGACTAATGAAAAACTGTTTTTT.

The chain carries TRBV6-6 and TRBJ2-5; D may be TRBD2 (6 bases). The CDR3 consists of 15 residues. Germline loops: CDR1 MNHNY, CDR2 SVGAGI (reference sequence). V lost 2 bases, J lost 5 bases, and 15 bases lay in between. CDR3 bases: TGTGCCAGCAGTTACGGTAGCGAACGGGGGGAGACCCAGTACTTC. The encoded protein is CASSYGSERGETQYF.

A few counts support this clone. V usage is TRBV12-2 and J usage is TRBJ1-6; TRBD1, the D gene given by the table, was not confirmed from the DNA. TRBV12-2 is assigned pseudogene status. CDR3 length: 15 residues. The CDR3 loop reads CASRTPTGPNSPLHF. DNA of the CDR3: TGTGCAAGTCGCACTCCGACAGGGCCTAATTCACCCCTCCACTTT.

This rearrangement joins TRBV5-1 to TRBJ1-4, with D possibly TRBD1 on 6 matching bases. Germline CDR1 reads SGHRS; CDR2 reads YFSETQ. V gave up 4 bases and J gave up 2 bases, with 12 bases separating them. The CDR3 runs to 15 residues. Here the CDR3 reads CASSPTGNTNEKLFF. CDR3 in DNA: TGCGCCAGCAGCCCTACAGGGAACACTAATGAAAAACTGTTTTTT.

This chain links TRBV11-1 with TRBJ1-2, with D tentatively TRBD1 (6 bases). V was shortened by 11 bases and J by 5 bases, with 12 bases between the two germline ends. The CDR3 is 11 amino acids. The germline V gene has CDR1 SGHAT and CDR2 FQDESV (reference sequence). In nucleotides, the CDR3 is TGTGCCGTACAGGGTCTGTATGGCTACACCTTC. Translated, it gives CAVQGLYGYTF.

This chain connects TRBV5-4 to TRBJ1-3; D is uncertain. V lost 5 bases and J lost 4, with 10 bases in between. Germline-derived CDR1 and CDR2 are SGHNT and YYREEE (reference sequence). CDR3 size: 13 residues. CDR3 DNA: TGTGCCAGCAGTCGCAAACAGGGAAACACCATATATTTT. This translates into CASSRKQGNTIYF.

The V and J genes are TRBV24-1 and TRBJ1-2; 7 positions match TRBD1. Germline CDR1 is KGHDR and CDR2 is SFDVKD. The V and J ends lost 7 bases and 1 base, in that order; junction bases with no gene match: 5. There are 14 residues in the CDR3. The CDR3 coding sequence is TGTGCCACCAGCGACCGGGACAGTAACTATGGCTACACCTTC. This translates into CATSDRDSNYGYTF.

The gene calls are TRBV29-1 and TRBJ1-2, with D uncertain. The germline V gene encodes CDR1 SQVTM and CDR2 ANQGSEA. There are 13 residues in the CDR3. V lost 3 bases and J 4 bases, leaving 12 bases between the germline ends. CDR3 sequence reads: CSVDKGTAYGYTF. DNA of the CDR3: TGCAGCGTTGATAAAGGTACAGCCTATGGCTACACCTTC.

The V and J genes are TRBV24-1 and TRBJ2-3, with a tentative D call TRBD2 (6 bases). This CDR3 has 16 amino acids. V lost 3 bases, J lost 2 bases, and 14 bases lay in between. Germline V CDR1 and CDR2: KGHDR, SFDVKD. Written as DNA, the CDR3 is TGTGCCACCAGTGATCCGAGGGGACTCACCACAGATACGCAGTATTTT. Its protein is CATSDPRGLTTDTQYF.